Listed here are 32 T cell receptor beta chains from one sample, sequenced in a study of shared clonotypes between healthy human individuals. Produced via immunoSEQ multiplex PCR; TCRdb's table is partial and in-frame only. The data contain more than 2,000,000 clones, roughly nine tenths of them singletons. The sequencing input was naive CD4+ T cells sorted from blood. As to subset: CD45RA+ positively selected. The origin of the receptors is a man between 18 and 29 years old in good health.

DNA for the CDR3: TGTGCCAGCTCAGTTAACAGGCTAGATACGCAGTATTTT. This encodes CASSVNRLDTQYF. The rearrangement joins TRBV18 to TRBJ2-3; D is possibly TRBD1 (5 bases). Germline-derived CDR1 and CDR2 are KGHSH and LQKENI. Deletions cut 5 bases from V and 5 bases from J, with 11 bases between. This CDR3 is built from 13 residues.

CDR3 residues: CASSWILQGANTEAFF. DNA for the CDR3: TGTGCCAGCAGCTGGATCTTACAGGGGGCGAACACTGAAGCTTTCTTT. The chain couples TRBV5-6 to TRBJ1-1; TRBD1 matches at 9 bases. After removal of 3 bases from V and 1 base from J, the junction contained 7 bases not matched to a gene. CDR3 length: 16 residues. Germline V gene lookup returns CDR1 SGHDT and CDR2 YYEEEE.

This chain links TRBV7-8 with TRBJ1-2, with TRBD1 matching 9 bases. CDR1 and CDR2 from the germline V gene are SGHVS and FQNEAQ. Trimming at V came to 4 bases and at J to 4 bases, leaving 7 bases not matched to a gene. CDR3 length: 15 residues. The DNA of the CDR3 is TGTGCCAGCAGCTCCTTCACAGGGGGCGCCTATGGCTACACCTTC. Amino acids: CASSSFTGGAYGYTF.

This clone was found a few times. This sequence joins TRBV7-9 and TRBJ1-2; D unclear. V dropped 5 bases and J dropped 4 bases, with 11 bases sitting between them. The length of the CDR3 is 13 residues. From germline, CDR1 is SEHNR and CDR2 FQNEAQ (reference sequence). CDR3 DNA: TGTGCCAGCAGCCCGTTAACAGCCTATGGCTACACCTTC. This sequence encodes CASSPLTAYGYTF. The variable domain in full, completed from reference TRBV7-9 and TRBJ1-2, reads DTGVSQNPRHKITKRGQNVTFRCDPISEHNRLYWYRQTLGQGPEFLTYFQNEAQLEKSRLLSDRFSAERPKGSFSTLEIQRTEQGDSAMYLCASSPLTAYGYTFGSGTRLTVV.

The chain joins TRBV27 to TRBJ2-1; TRBD2 is a possible D gene (5 bases). Per the germline V gene, CDR1 is MNHEY and CDR2 is SMNVEV (reference sequence). Trimming cost V 9 bases and J 5 bases, with 38 bases left between them. This CDR3 spans 21 amino acids. CDR3 nucleotide sequence: TGTGCCAGGCGCCCCCCTCCCGGGATGAGCGAGACCCGGCCAGGCCACAATGAGCAGTTCTTC. This gives the protein CARRPPPGMSETRPGHNEQFF.

V is TRBV2 and J is TRBJ1-3; 8 nucleotides match TRBD1. V was clipped by 5 bases and J by 4 bases; unmatched bases: 7. Germline lookup yields CDR1 SNHLY and CDR2 FYNNEI. This CDR3 has 15 amino acids. The CDR3 nucleotides read TGTGCCAGCAGTCCCGGGACAGGCCGCGGAAACACCATATATTTT. It translates to CASSPGTGRGNTIYF.

Comment on this clone: The sample has other DNA sequences that encode this CDR3 too. The chain couples TRBV30 to TRBJ2-3, with 8 nucleotides matching TRBD2. CDR1 GTSNPN and CDR2 SVGIG come from the germline V gene (reference sequence). This CDR3 contains 14 residues. The V and J ends lost 1 base and 6 bases, in that order; junction bases with no gene match: 6. The CDR3 sequence: CAWSAGGPTDTQYF. In DNA, the CDR3 is TGTGCCTGGAGTGCGGGAGGGCCCACGGATACGCAGTATTTT.

J is TRBJ2-7 and V is TRBV4-3, with a tentative D call TRBD1 (5 bases). Germline CDR1 and CDR2: LGHNA and YSLEER. The CDR3 runs to 15 residues. Trimming shortened V by 1 base and J by 0 bases, and 10 bases separated the two germline ends. CDR3 bases: TGCGCCAGCAGCCAAGCCTCCGACAGCTCCTACGAGCAGTACTTC. Residues: CASSQASDSSYEQYF.

The V gene is TRBV25-1, the J gene TRBJ2-7; TRBD2 is a possible D gene (5 bases). The germline V gene has CDR1 MGHDK and CDR2 SYGVNS. The CDR3 is 14 residues long. Trimming took 4 bases from V and 2 from J, leaving 12 bases between them. The CDR3 nucleotides are TGTGCCAGCAGTGCACCCGGGAAAACCTACGAGCAGTACTTC. Amino acid sequence: CASSAPGKTYEQYF.

The sample holds a few counts of this clone. This chain links TRBV30 with TRBJ1-6, with 9 bases matching TRBD1. This CDR3 has 15 residues. Looked up from germline, CDR1 is GTSNPN and CDR2 is SVGIG (reference sequence). The trim removed 4 bases at V and 9 bases at J, leaving 10 bases unmatched. The CDR3 is CAWIKPGQGISPLHF. Here the CDR3 DNA reads TGTGCCTGGATCAAGCCGGGACAGGGAATTTCACCCCTCCACTTT.

CDR3 nucleotide sequence: TGTGCCAGCAGCTTAGGAGAGGCCCCCCAAGAGACCCAGTACTTC. Amino acids: CASSLGEAPQETQYF. The chain links TRBV7-9 to TRBJ2-5; D is unclear. CDR3 size: 15 residues. Germline values: CDR1 SEHNR, CDR2 FQNEAQ (reference sequence). Trimming removed 1 base from V and 1 base from J, with 10 bases in between. Supplemented by reference TRBV7-9 and TRBJ2-5, the full variable domain reads DTGVSQNPRHKITKRGQNVTFRCDPISEHNRLYWYRQTLGQGPEFLTYFQNEAQLEKSRLLSDRFSAERPKGSFSTLEIQRTEQGDSAMYLCASSLGEAPQETQYFGPGTRLLVL.

In DNA form, the CDR3 reads TGTGCCAGCAGCCCAGAGGGGTTGTATGGCTACACCTTC. Translated: CASSPEGLYGYTF. The rearrangement joins TRBV6-6 to TRBJ1-2; TRBD1 is a possible D gene (5 bases). The CDR3 contains 13 residues. Germline V CDR1 and CDR2: MNHNY, SVGAGI (reference sequence). Trimming took off 6 bases at V and 5 bases at J, with 13 bases between the two ends.

The chain links TRBV7-9 to TRBJ2-5; TRBD1 matches 8 bases. Unmatched junction bases numbered 3, after V lost 2 bases and J lost 1 base. Germline CDR1 and CDR2: SEHNR and FQNEAQ (reference sequence). The CDR3 runs to 15 residues. The CDR3 protein is CASSLIQGAQETQYF. Written as DNA, the CDR3 is TGTGCCAGCAGCTTAATCCAGGGGGCCCAAGAGACCCAGTACTTC. Full variable domain (outside the CDR3, taken from reference TRBV7-9 and TRBJ2-5): DTGVSQNPRHKITKRGQNVTFRCDPISEHNRLYWYRQTLGQGPEFLTYFQNEAQLEKSRLLSDRFSAERPKGSFSTLEIQRTEQGDSAMYLCASSLIQGAQETQYFGPGTRLLVL.

CDR3 region: CASSIGQVISYNSPLHF. CDR3 DNA sequence: TGTGCCAGCAGCATAGGACAGGTCATCTCCTATAATTCACCCCTCCACTTT. The rearrangement links TRBV7-8 to TRBJ1-6; 7 bases line up with TRBD1. The CDR3 length is 17 residues. Losses at the gene ends were 5 bases for V and 0 bases for J; bases not matched to a gene: 7. Germline V gives CDR1 SGHVS, CDR2 FQNEAQ.

In its sample, this clone was seen once. The chain joins TRBV10-3 to TRBJ2-7, with D possibly matching TRBD1 (5 bases). Trimming took off 5 bases at V and 2 bases at J, with 16 bases between the two ends. This CDR3 comprises 15 residues. Germline values: CDR1 ENHRY, CDR2 SYGVKD. In DNA form, the CDR3 reads TGTGCCATCAGTCATCAGGGTGACAGCACCTACGAGCAGTACTTC. This codes for CAISHQGDSTYEQYF.

This clone was recorded once. The chain recombines TRBV6-5 with TRBJ1-2; possible D gene TRBD1, 5 bases. Trimming removed 3 bases at V and 6 bases at J, with 14 bases between. This CDR3 comprises 14 residues. Germline V lookup: CDR1 MNHEY, CDR2 SVGAGI. The DNA for the CDR3 is TGTGCCAGCAGTTATAATGGGGGATCTCATGGCTACACCTTC. Translating gives CASSYNGGSHGYTF.

The chain employs TRBV30 and TRBJ2-7; D might be TRBD2 (6 bases). From germline, CDR1 is GTSNPN and CDR2 SVGIG (reference sequence). The CDR3 is made up of 16 amino acids. V gave up 3 bases and J gave up 3 bases, with 21 bases separating them. CDR3 amino acids: CAWSGVAARVGYEQYF. CDR3 nucleotides: TGTGCCTGGAGCGGGGTAGCGGCCCGGGTAGGCTACGAGCAGTACTTC.

The chain couples TRBV19 to TRBJ2-2, with TRBD1 as a possible D gene (6 bases). The CDR3 has 14 residues. CDR1 LNHDA and CDR2 SQIVND come from the germline V gene (reference sequence). The V gene lost 9 bases and the J gene lost 5 bases, with 16 bases spanning the gap. The CDR3 spells CASRQAEWTGELFF. In DNA, the CDR3 is TGTGCCAGCCGACAGGCGGAGTGGACCGGGGAGCTGTTTTTT.

V gene TRBV30 combines with J gene TRBJ1-5, with a tentative D call TRBD1 (5 bases). CDR1 and CDR2 from the germline V gene are GTSNPN and SVGIG (reference sequence). This CDR3 comprises 15 residues. CDR3 DNA sequence: TGTGCTCAACCCGGGACCCACCCCATCAATCAGCCCCAGCATTTT. Protein: CAQPGTHPINQPQHF.

J is TRBJ1-4 and V is TRBV6-6; possibly TRBD1 for D (6 bases). Germline V gene data show CDR1 as MNHNY and CDR2 as SVGAGI (reference sequence). Trimming cost V 5 bases and J 1 base, with 14 bases left between them. The CDR3 totals 16 residues. CDR3 in amino acids: CASSLQGALTNEKLFF. CDR3 in DNA: TGTGCCAGCAGTCTACAGGGCGCCTTAACTAATGAAAAACTGTTTTTT.

The chain uses TRBV19 and TRBJ2-3; tentative D call: TRBD1 (5 bases). Germline V gene data show CDR1 as LNHDA and CDR2 as SQIVND (reference sequence). This CDR3 comprises 14 residues. V shed 7 bases and J shed 4 bases, with 15 bases lying between them. The CDR3 coding sequence is TGTGCCAGTAATCGGCCAGGGCGTGCAGATACGCAGTATTTT. Amino acids: CASNRPGRADTQYF.

This chain connects TRBV29-1 to TRBJ2-1, with D hard to call. CDR1 is SQVTM, CDR2 ANQGSEA, per germline. The V end lost 7 bases, the J end lost 3 bases, and 13 bases lay between the germline ends. The CDR3 has 13 residues. The CDR3 spells CSASTEVYNEQFF. The DNA of the CDR3 is TGCAGCGCCTCAACGGAAGTCTACAATGAGCAGTTCTTC.

The V gene is TRBV10-3, the J gene TRBJ2-3; D is unclear. V lost 0 bases, J lost 5 bases, and 6 bases lay in between. The CDR3 is 13 amino acids. Germline-derived CDR1 and CDR2 are ENHRY and SYGVKD. CDR3 DNA sequence: TGTGCCATCAGTGAGTCAAGAGGAGATACGCAGTATTTT. It encodes CAISESRGDTQYF.

In regard to this clone: Other DNA sequences of this sample code for an identical CDR3. CDR3 nucleotide sequence: TGTGCCAGCAGCTTGGGGGGTCTGGACGAGCAGTACTTC. This gives the protein CASSLGGLDEQYF. The chain carries TRBV5-6 and TRBJ2-7; D call uncertain. Germline V lookup: CDR1 SGHDT, CDR2 YYEEEE. The V and J ends lost 0 bases and 5 bases respectively, with 9 bases between them. This CDR3 region has 13 residues.

The gene calls are TRBV6-5 and TRBJ1-1; maybe TRBD1 (5 bases). This CDR3 has 14 residues. Germline V lookup: CDR1 MNHEY, CDR2 SVGAGI. Deletions cut 6 bases from V and 4 bases from J, with 15 bases between. The CDR3 DNA follows: TGTGCCAGCAGCCGTCCGGGGGGGAGCACTGAAGCTTTCTTT. Protein sequence: CASSRPGGSTEAFF.

The chain carries TRBV18 and TRBJ2-5; 10 bases line up with TRBD2. TRBJ2-7 explains the end of the DNA better; the J call may be wrong. The CDR3 consists of 15 residues. The germline CDR1 and CDR2 sequences are KGHSH and LQKENI. The CDR3 sequence is CASSPATSGPYEQYF. The DNA of the CDR3 is TGTGCCAGCTCACCAGCGACTAGCGGGCCCTACGAGCAGTACTTC.

The sample holds a few counts of this clone. The chain is built from TRBV10-3 and TRBJ2-1; the match to TRBD1 covers 10 bases. The V gene's germline CDR1 is ENHRY and CDR2 SYGVKD. The CDR3 covers 13 residues. Germline trimming cut 11 bases from V and 8 bases from J; bases unmatched to any gene: 9. CDR3 nucleotide sequence: TGTGCCGCTTCCGGGACAGGGGACGATGAGCAGTTCTTC. This encodes CAASGTGDDEQFF.

The V and J genes are TRBV10-1 and TRBJ2-2; D possibly corresponds to TRBD1 (6 bases). Germline assignment: CDR1 WNHNN and CDR2 SYGVQD (reference sequence). V lost 3 bases to trimming and J lost 1 base, with 9 bases between them. The CDR3 is 15 residues long. CDR3 protein: CASSDQGRNTGELFF. CDR3 sequence (DNA): TGCGCCAGCAGTGACCAGGGGCGGAACACCGGGGAGCTGTTTTTT.

Remarks on this clone: The germline gene is not matched at one end of the junction; a read error may be the cause. The same CDR3 arises from other DNA sequences in this sample as well. This chain connects TRBV18 to TRBJ2-5, with 11 bases aligning to TRBD2. The CDR3 has 14 residues. The germline V gene has CDR1 KGHSH and CDR2 LQKENI. The CDR3 is CASSPLAGEETQYF. Written as DNA, the CDR3 is TGTGCCAGCTCGCCACTAGCGGGAGAAGAGACCCAGTACTTC.

The rearrangement links TRBV6-6 to TRBJ2-2; maybe TRBD2 (5 bases). Per germline, CDR1 MNHNY and CDR2 SVGAGI (reference sequence). Trimming left V 7 bases short and J 3 bases short, with 18 bases between. The CDR3 length is 16 residues. The CDR3 DNA sequence: TGTGCCAGCACTATGTGGGCCGGGCGGGACACCGGGGAGCTGTTTTTT. It encodes CASTMWAGRDTGELFF.

The V call is TRBV7-9, the J call TRBJ2-7, with 10 bases lining up with TRBD1. CDR3 length: 14 amino acids. Germline V gene sequence: CDR1 SEHNR, CDR2 FQNEAQ (reference sequence). Trimming took 8 bases from V and 5 from J; bases not matched to a gene: 9. The CDR3 DNA reads TGTGCCAGCCGTACGACAGGGGGCGGACACGAGCAGTACTTC. It is translated as CASRTTGGGHEQYF. Full variable domain (remainder filled in from reference TRBV7-9 and TRBJ2-7): DTGVSQNPRHKITKRGQNVTFRCDPISEHNRLYWYRQTLGQGPEFLTYFQNEAQLEKSRLLSDRFSAERPKGSFSTLEIQRTEQGDSAMYLCASRTTGGGHEQYFGPGTRLTVT.

Comments on this clone: Other DNA variants within this sample encode the same CDR3. The chain joins TRBV28 to TRBJ1-2; D gene uncertain. This CDR3 comprises 12 residues. V lost 3 bases and J lost 2, with 4 bases in between. Germline-derived CDR1 and CDR2 are MDHEN and SYDVKM. CDR3 in DNA: TGTGCCAGCAGTTTGACCAACTATGGCTACACCTTC. Translated: CASSLTNYGYTF.